The clone carrying this T cell receptor (beta chain) was counted a few times. This specimen belongs to a study of T cells in Graves' hyperthyroidism and ophthalmopathy. RNA transcripts gave rise to amplified TCR beta CDR3 regions. HTBI primers were used for first-round RT-PCR of the TCR CDR3. TCRdb called the multiplex PCR reads again in MiXCR, with one record for every CDR3 protein. Of 530,000 or so distinct CDR3 sequences in the sample, 40% to 55% are singletons; the top ten hold more than 7%. The CDR3 sequence is 14 residues long. Trimming left V 6 bases short and J 1 base short, with 12 bases between. The germline V gene has CDR1 SGHTA and CDR2 FQGNSA.

Sequencing was done on a sample of peripheral blood or thyroid tissue (not recorded which). The chain carries TRBV7-2 and TRBJ1-2; unclear D gene. This receptor was obtained from a woman aged 18-30 years with Graves' hyperthyroidism. The DNA for the CDR3 is TGTGCCAGCAGTAAGGGAGGGCTTAACTATGGCTACACCTTC. Translating gives CASSKGGLNYGYTF.